This T cell receptor (beta chain) originates from a study of blood T cell repertoires in COVID-19 (dated by TCRdb to the early 2020s). Background on the whole study: Samples covering the acute and convalescent phases of COVID-19 were provided by collaborators in the United States, Italy and Spain. Sample metadata almost always included a de-identified subject ID, COVID-19 status, age in years and sex. Deeply sampled blood TCRbeta repertoires from subjects exposed to, actively infected with, or recovered from COVID-19 were included in the dataset. Samples were obtained from the ongoing ImmuneRACE study (first 160 participants) and from 1,000 to 1,500 subjects provided by 6 global collaborators. The prospective study material was composed of cDNA or gDNA derived from T cells, B-cell-depleted T cells, or PBMCs. A freely available public database, intended as a resource for researchers studying the immune response to SARS-CoV-2, is where the repertoires were released. Where available, HLA class I and class II types were obtained from metadata supplied by the sample provider rather than from assay-based typing.

TCRbeta CDR3 regions were amplified from genomic DNA using the immunoSEQ Assay, a bias-controlled multiplex PCR. The source study handled its data this way. The number of nucleated cells in each sample was estimated by amplification of reference gene primers within the assay. To quantify the absolute abundance of each unique TCRbeta CDR3 rearrangement, sequence reads were collapsed and filtered. For each sample, productive Simpson clonality was calculated as the square root of Simpson's diversity index across productive rearrangements. TCRdb provides this immuneACCESS table in a form limited to in-frame rearrangements. Some clones are lacking; in checked studies, under half of them reflect an unresolved V gene, and why the rest are absent is not known. The V and J calls and clone size come from that table; D and trimming were worked out from the DNA. This sample holds about 62,000 clones; roughly 90% were observed only once. Approximately 6% of the sample goes to the ten largest clones.

Paper-wide results and their limitations: Clinical and demographic metadata were provided uncurated, with the amount varying by source and participant.

Collaborating institutions collected whole blood in K2EDTA tubes following their own protocols. For TCRbeta analysis, collaborator samples were shipped as frozen whole blood, as isolated PBMCs, or as DNA extracted from either sample type. Worth noting for this clone: This receptor's antigen is unknown. Per-base qualities were not stored, and no clone one base away is much larger.

The sequence came from a human donor in a cohort sampled during active COVID-19. The sample was peripheral blood.

This receptor has the CDR3 CASSSIPNSPLHF. The DNA sequence is as follows: TGTGCCAGCAGCTCTATCCCGAATTCACCCCTCCACTTT. The rearranged segments are TRBV3-1 (or the pseudogene TRBV3-2) and TRBJ1-6, with an unclear D gene assignment. V lost 5 bases and J lost 7 bases; the stretch between them is 9 bases long. The germline V gene (reference sequence) supplies CDR1 LGHDT and CDR2 YNNKEL. The CDR3 runs 13 residues from the cysteine to the phenylalanine. The read is trimmed to its CDR3 DNA, 39 bases read in frame from base 1.